Shown below are 18 T cell receptor beta chains from a single sample sequenced in a study of blood T cell repertoires in COVID-19. Repertoires were generated with immunoSEQ multiplex PCR, while TCRdb's copy carries only in-frame clones and drops some. The sample lists approximately 200,000 clones; around 84% were seen once. Source material: peripheral blood. The receptors were gathered from a man aged 45 to 65 with acute or convalescent COVID-19.

This clone was counted a few times. This chain links TRBV5-1 with TRBJ2-1; TRBD2 matches at 7 bases. Germline assignment: CDR1 SGHRS and CDR2 YFSETQ. V lost 4 bases, J lost 4 bases, and 2 bases stayed unmatched. The CDR3 extends over 13 amino acids. The CDR3: CASSTSDYNEQFF. CDR3 nucleotide sequence: TGCGCCAGCAGCACTAGCGATTACAATGAGCAGTTCTTC.

J is TRBJ2-1 and V is TRBV18; unclear D gene. Trimming shortened V by 1 base and J by 8 bases, and 12 bases separated the two germline ends. The germline V gene has CDR1 KGHSH and CDR2 LQKENI. This CDR3 comprises 14 residues. In DNA, the CDR3 is TGTGCCAGCTCACCACAGGCCGACTGGTATGAGCAGTTCTTC. Amino acids: CASSPQADWYEQFF.

This clone was recorded a few times. This chain uses TRBV2 with TRBJ1-6; 10 bases are shared with TRBD1. The CDR3 is made up of 15 amino acids. Germline assignment: CDR1 SNHLY and CDR2 FYNNEI. Trimming took 7 bases from V and 7 from J; bases not matched to a gene: 7. The CDR3 sequence: CASNYPGQGNSPLHF. The CDR3 coding sequence is TGTGCCAGCAACTACCCGGGACAGGGGAATTCACCCCTCCACTTT.

The chain links TRBV5-4 to TRBJ2-3, with 8 bases fitting TRBD1. From germline, CDR1 is SGHNT and CDR2 YYREEE (reference sequence). The junction had 1 base not matched to a gene; V was cut back by 4 bases and J by 0 bases. The CDR3 covers 14 residues. CDR3 in DNA: TGTGCCAGCAGCCGACAGGGGAGCACAGATACGCAGTATTTT. This codes for CASSRQGSTDTQYF.

In its sample, this clone was seen a few times. This chain links TRBV29-1 with TRBJ1-1, with 7 positions matching TRBD1. The germline V gene has CDR1 SQVTM and CDR2 ANQGSEA. The CDR3 has 17 amino acids. V dropped 7 bases and J dropped 0; count of bases not matched to a gene: 17. The CDR3 DNA reads as TGCAGCGCCCAAGGGGCAGGGGGAACCGGCATGAACACTGAAGCTTTCTTT. It specifies CSAQGAGGTGMNTEAFF. Looking up the rest from reference TRBV29-1 and TRBJ1-1 gives the full variable domain: SAVISQKPSRDICQRGTSLTIQCQVDSQVTMMFWYRQQPGQSLTLIATANQGSEATYESGFVIDKFPISRPNLTFSTLTVSNMSPEDSSIYLCSAQGAGGTGMNTEAFFGQGTRLTVV.

The rearrangement links TRBV5-4 to TRBJ2-1; TRBD2 matches at 13 bases. The CDR3 runs 13 residues. V was pared by 4 bases and J by 10 bases, with 2 bases of the junction left unmatched. Germline-derived CDR1 and CDR2 are SGHNT and YYREEE (reference sequence). This chain's CDR3 is CASSQGLAGEQFF. The CDR3 DNA follows: TGTGCCAGCAGCCAGGGACTAGCGGGGGAGCAGTTCTTC.

The chain carries TRBV6-5 and TRBJ1-5, with D possibly matching TRBD1 (5 bases). CDR3 length equals 15 residues. V was clipped by 5 bases and J by 0 bases, with 11 bases between them. CDR1 is MNHEY, CDR2 SVGAGI, per germline. The CDR3 reads CASSPTGYSNQPQHF. The CDR3 DNA reads as TGTGCCAGCAGTCCAACAGGATATAGCAATCAGCCCCAGCATTTT.

Notes on this clone: The same CDR3 arises from other DNA sequences in this sample as well. The CDR3 loop is CASSSRTGSGNTIYF. The CDR3 region has the DNA TGTGCCAGCAGCTCGCGGACAGGCTCTGGAAACACCATATATTTT. The chain recombines TRBV5-4 with TRBJ1-3, with 7 bases that match TRBD1. Germline CDR1 and CDR2: SGHNT and YYREEE (reference sequence). The V segment lost 3 bases and the J segment 0 bases; nucleotides outside the gene matches: 3. The CDR3 runs 15 residues.

The chain is built from TRBV2 and TRBJ1-2; 8 bases are a match to TRBD1. J gave up 8 bases and V 6 bases, and 8 bases lay outside the gene matches. Germline values: CDR1 SNHLY, CDR2 FYNNEI. The CDR3 sequence is 13 residues long. This CDR3 reads CASRETGDFGYTF. The CDR3 DNA sequence: TGTGCCAGCAGGGAGACAGGGGATTTCGGCTACACCTTC.

The J gene is TRBJ1-1, the V gene TRBV20-1, with unresolved D. The germline V gene has CDR1 DFQATT and CDR2 SNEGSKA (reference sequence). This CDR3 is 13 amino acids long. V was cut by 3 bases and J by 5 bases, with 13 bases left in between. Written as DNA, the CDR3 is TGCAGTGCTAGTTCCCAGGATCCAACTGAAGCTTTCTTT. Translation: CSASSQDPTEAFF.

The CDR3 DNA sequence: TGTGCCAGCATCCCTGGGGGGGCAGGGGTTAATGAAAAACTGTTTTTT. Its protein is CASIPGGAGVNEKLFF. The chain links TRBV28 to TRBJ1-4, with D possibly TRBD1 on 6 matching bases. V was trimmed by 7 bases and J by 4 bases, leaving 19 bases between them. The length of the CDR3 is 16 residues. Looked up from germline, CDR1 is MDHEN and CDR2 is SYDVKM.

V usage is TRBV6-2 or TRBV6-3 and J usage is TRBJ2-1, with 7 bases fitting TRBD2. Germline CDR1 MNHEY, CDR2 SVGEGT. The CDR3 covers 14 residues. The J segment lost 7 bases and the V segment lost 4 bases, leaving 7 bases of the junction unmatched. The CDR3 DNA follows: TGTGCCAGCAGTTGGGGGGGAAGGTTAAATGAGCAGTTCTTC. Translated, it gives CASSWGGRLNEQFF.

J is TRBJ1-1 and V is TRBV9, with D possibly matching TRBD1 (5 bases). Trimming shortened V by 4 bases and J by 0 bases, and 16 bases separated the two germline ends. Germline CDR1 reads SGDLS; CDR2 reads YYNGEE. The CDR3 is 16 amino acids. The CDR3 is CASSPVGGVMNTEAFF. The CDR3 nucleotides read TGTGCCAGCAGCCCCGTCGGGGGAGTGATGAACACTGAAGCTTTCTTT.

V and J are TRBV10-2 and TRBJ2-5, with 9 nucleotides matching TRBD2. Germline V gene data show CDR1 as WSHSY and CDR2 as SAAADI. V was clipped by 6 bases and J by 3 bases; unmatched bases: 14. The CDR3 has 17 residues. CDR3 protein: CASSPRGRASGEETQYF. For the CDR3, the DNA is TGCGCCAGCAGCCCGAGAGGCCGGGCTAGCGGGGAAGAGACCCAGTACTTC.

The CDR3 spells CASSNGEAEETQYF. CDR3 nucleotide sequence: TGTGCCAGCAGCAACGGGGAGGCGGAGGAGACCCAGTACTTC. The V and J genes are TRBV21-1 and TRBJ2-5; the table's D call, TRBD2, was not checked against the DNA. TRBV21-1 is a recognized pseudogene. This CDR3 is 14 amino acids long.

The chain couples TRBV25-1 to TRBJ1-1; D uncertain. Germline-derived CDR1 and CDR2 are MGHDK and SYGVNS. V was shortened by 4 bases and J by 7 bases, with 10 bases between the two germline ends. The CDR3 runs to 12 residues. The CDR3 is CASSAPPGEAFF. Here the CDR3 DNA reads TGTGCCAGCAGTGCCCCGCCCGGTGAAGCTTTCTTT.

V is TRBV6-6 and J is TRBJ1-4; D call uncertain. Germline loops: CDR1 MNHNY, CDR2 SVGAGI (reference sequence). V lost 5 bases, J lost 4 bases, and 20 bases lay in between. CDR3 length: 17 amino acids. In DNA form, the CDR3 reads TGTGCCAGCAGTCCCCCGGGTCGTAAGAAAGTTAATGAAAAACTGTTTTTT. Its protein is CASSPPGRKKVNEKLFF.

This chain links TRBV19 with TRBJ2-1; tentatively, D is TRBD1 (6 bases). The CDR3 runs 15 residues. The germline V and J ends were trimmed by 2 bases and 8 bases, with 16 bases remaining between them. Germline CDR1 is LNHDA and CDR2 is SQIVND (reference sequence). CDR3 protein: CASSISRGNVHEQFF. The CDR3 DNA reads as TGTGCCAGTAGTATAAGCAGGGGTAATGTGCATGAGCAGTTCTTC.